The sample holds one count of the clone carrying this T cell receptor (beta chain). Its antigen is unknown. Genomic DNA (from each subset) was split evenly across several immunoSEQ plates. Repertoires were generated with immunoSEQ multiplex PCR, while TCRdb's copy carries only in-frame clones and drops some. Of more than 400,000 clones listed, about 96% were seen once; the top ten hold about 0.064%. The data were taken from a study of shared clonotypes between healthy human individuals. Study background: Per donor, CD8 memory used one plate, CD8 naive used two, CD4 memory used three and CD4 naive used three. Overall study findings and caveats: Sequencing of the sorted subsets was shown by rarefaction to be incomplete despite large depth.

With V trimmed by 6 bases and J by 5 bases, 9 bases remained unmatched. The V gene's germline CDR1 is MDHEN and CDR2 SYDVKM. The CDR3 loop spans 15 amino acids. All participating donors were Caucasian adults from Nashville, Tennessee. This TCR derives from a woman in her thirties in good health. The chain uses TRBV28 and TRBJ2-5; 10 bases line up with TRBD1. Specimen: naive CD4+ T cells sorted from blood. Subset of the sample: CD45RA+ positively selected. CDR3 protein: CASSLTGTGDETQYF. The CDR3 DNA sequence: TGTGCCAGCAGCCTGACCGGGACAGGGGACGAGACCCAGTACTTC. The full variable domain, with the rest looked up from reference TRBV28 and TRBJ2-5, is DVKVTQSSRYLVKRTGEKVFLECVQDMDHENMFWYRQDPGLGLRLIYFSYDVKMKEKGDIPEGYSVSREKKERFSLILESASTNQTSMYLCASSLTGTGDETQYFGPGTRLLVL.